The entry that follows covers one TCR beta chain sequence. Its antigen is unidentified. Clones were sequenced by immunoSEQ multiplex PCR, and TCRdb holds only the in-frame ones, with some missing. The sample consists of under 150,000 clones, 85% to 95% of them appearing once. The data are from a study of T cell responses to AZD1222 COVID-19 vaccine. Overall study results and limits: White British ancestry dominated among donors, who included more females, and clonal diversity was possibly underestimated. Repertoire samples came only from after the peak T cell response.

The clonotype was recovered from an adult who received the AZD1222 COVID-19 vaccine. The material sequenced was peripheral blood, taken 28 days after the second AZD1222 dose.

In DNA, the CDR3 is TGTGCCAGCAGTGAATGGGGCGGGGGCTACACCTTC. Translated: CASSEWGGGYTF. The gene calls are TRBV6-4 and TRBJ1-2; a possible D gene is TRBD1 (5 bases). The CDR3 covers 12 residues. Trimming took 3 bases from V and 8 from J, leaving 10 bases between them. Germline V gene lookup returns CDR1 MRHNA and CDR2 SNTAGT.